The clone carrying this T cell receptor (beta chain) has just a few counts. Its antigen is as yet unknown. The CDR3 consists of 15 residues. From germline, CDR1 is SGHDN and CDR2 FVKESK. The ends were cut back, 6 bases at V and 1 base at J, with 15 bases in the middle. For sequencing, patients were chosen who had shown expansion of CD8+CD57+ cells by flow cytometry. Profiling of TCR beta VDJ combinations and CDR3 sequences used genomic DNA as template. TCRdb called the reads again in MiXCR, with one record for every CDR3 protein. Of hundreds of thousands of distinct CDR3 sequences listed, roughly 34% were seen once; the top ten hold 0.75% to 0.95%. The data derive from a study of CD8+CD57+ T cells in acquired aplastic anemia. Regarding the study as a whole: Patients and controls shared about 30 CD8+ CDR3 sequences.

V and J are TRBV14 and TRBJ2-5; no definite D call. Material for sequencing was sorted CD4+, CD8+, or CD8+CD57+ T cells (not recorded which) from PBMCs. The TCR sequence derives from a human donor with aplastic anemia. CDR3 protein: CASSPMGTSQETQYF. In DNA form, the CDR3 reads TGTGCCAGCAGTCCCATGGGAACGAGCCAAGAGACCCAGTACTTC. Using reference TRBV14 and TRBJ2-5 for the parts outside the CDR3, the full variable domain is EAGVTQFPSHSVIEKGQTVTLRCDPISGHDNLYWYRRVMGKEIKFLLHFVKESKQDESGMPNNRFLAERTGGTYSTLKVQPAELEDSGVYFCASSPMGTSQETQYFGPGTRLLVL.